This entry lists 4 T cell receptor beta chains sequenced from one sample in a study of cytomegalovirus exposure and HLA in healthy donors. PCR employed 60 Vbeta and 13 Jbeta primers. Here immunoSEQ multiplex PCR was the method, and the copy in TCRdb shows in-frame clones only, minus some. This sample has under 85,000 clones, with almost 80% found just once. Sequenced input: PBMCs. These receptors were obtained from a woman in her thirties or forties in good health and CMV-seropositive.

This clone was detected only once. The chain uses TRBV5-1 and TRBJ2-2, with TRBD1 identical over 11 bases. Germline V CDR1 and CDR2: SGHRS, YFSETQ. Losses at the gene ends were 3 bases for V and 7 bases for J; bases not matched to a gene: 8. The CDR3 is 16 residues long. CDR3 protein: CASSYDGTGGNGELFF. In DNA form, the CDR3 reads TGCGCCAGCAGCTACGACGGGACAGGGGGAAACGGGGAGCTGTTTTTT.

The chain joins TRBV6-1 to TRBJ1-5; 9 bases fit TRBD1. This CDR3 spans 15 amino acids. V shed 5 bases and J 2 bases; nucleotides not matched to a gene: 4. The V gene's germline CDR1 is MNHNS and CDR2 SASEGT. This CDR3 is CASSLDRGGNQPQHF. The DNA for the CDR3 is TGTGCCAGCAGTTTGGACAGGGGAGGCAATCAGCCCCAGCATTTT.

The V and J genes are TRBV15 and TRBJ1-1; the match to TRBD1 covers 8 bases. The CDR3 runs to 13 residues. J gave up 8 bases and V 5 bases, and 7 bases lay outside the gene matches. The germline V gene has CDR1 LNHNV and CDR2 YYDKDF (reference sequence). The CDR3 loop reads CATSAYRGSEAFF. CDR3 nucleotide sequence: TGTGCCACCAGCGCCTACAGGGGGTCCGAAGCTTTCTTT.

J is TRBJ1-1 and V is TRBV28; no reliable D call. Germline assignment: CDR1 MDHEN and CDR2 SYDVKM. V was trimmed by 6 bases and J by 8 bases, leaving 19 bases between them. The CDR3 has 14 residues. The CDR3 sequence: CASSLALPRREAFF. DNA of the CDR3: TGTGCCAGCAGCCTAGCCCTTCCACGACGGGAAGCTTTCTTT.